This T cell receptor beta chain derives from a study of T cell responses to AZD1222 COVID-19 vaccine. General study points: Close to half of all spike-specific TCRs reportedly target regions of the variants that are unmutated.

The method was immunoSEQ multiplex PCR; TCRdb's version includes in-frame clones alone and lacks a portion of them. The sample records 130,000 to 150,000 clones, under 95% being singletons. This clone is a singleton in its sample. Its antigen is not identified. The V gene's germline CDR1 is LNHDA and CDR2 SQIVND (reference sequence). Trimming left V 6 bases short and J 6 bases short, with 11 bases between. The CDR3 is 13 amino acids. V usage is TRBV19 and J usage is TRBJ1-4; D is unresolved. Sequencing used peripheral blood, obtained on day 0 of AZD1222 vaccination. The TCR sequence derives from an adult in good health. CDR3 residues: CASRDPVYEKLFF. CDR3 DNA: TGTGCCAGTAGGGATCCAGTATATGAAAAACTGTTTTTT.